This T cell receptor (beta chain) was captured by sequencing in a study of cytomegalovirus exposure and HLA in healthy donors. A remark on this clone: Different DNA sequences within this sample yield the same CDR3.

Germline V gives CDR1 DFQATT, CDR2 SNEGSKA (reference sequence). V was trimmed by 3 bases and J by 3 bases, leaving 6 bases between them. The CDR3 is made up of 11 amino acids. Libraries were prepared by immunoSEQ multiplex PCR; TCRdb keeps only in-frame clonotypes and omits some of them. This table holds 55,000 to 75,000 clones, about 91% found once. This sequence originates from a man between 18 and 29 years old in good health and CMV-seronegative. V gene TRBV20-1 combines with J gene TRBJ2-7; D not certain. Sequencing used PBMCs. This CDR3 is CSARSSYEQYF. The CDR3 DNA reads as TGCAGTGCTAGGTCTAGCTACGAGCAGTACTTC.